These T cell receptor beta chains were read from a single sample in a study of T-cell memory formation after mild COVID-19. MiXCR, run by TCRdb on the 5' RACE reads, gives a single entry per CDR3 protein. The sample yields about 250,000 distinct CDR3 sequences, less than 20% seen once. The source material was PBMCs or a T cell subset sorted from them (not recorded which). The source is an adult woman who had mild COVID-19 (a few samples of this study predate the infection). Cell type and time point are not known. Each CDR3 is given with its conserved first and last residue. The order of the fields is J gene, CDR3 length, clone size, D gene, V gene, CDR3 protein, CDR3 DNA. D genes are given only for firm matches. The size entry is marked missing in some rows and otherwise reads once, few, many or a size class.

TRBJ2-2,14,few,TRBD2,TRBV6-1,CASKGTSASGELFF,TGTGCCAGCAAGGGGACTAGCGCGTCCGGGGAGCTGTTTTTT
TRBJ2-4,13,.,.,TRBV12-3/TRBV12-4,CASSSPDENIQYF,TGTGCCAGCAGTTCACCGGACGAAAACATTCAGTACTTC
TRBJ2-5,15,.,.,TRBV7-2,CASSQRQRVPETQYF,TGTGCCAGCAGCCAGAGACAGAGGGTCCCCGAGACCCAGTACTTC
TRBJ2-2,18,few,TRBD1,TRBV20-1,CSARAAGQGLLGTGELFF,TGCAGTGCTAGGGCGGCGGGACAGGGGTTACTGGGCACCGGGGAGCTGTTTTTT
TRBJ2-7,13,.,.,TRBV12-3/TRBV12-4,CASSLEPAYEQYF,TGTGCCAGCAGTTTAGAGCCCGCCTACGAGCAGTACTTC
TRBJ2-3,15,.,.,TRBV5-1,CASRPASASTDTQYF,TGCGCCAGCAGGCCTGCTAGCGCTAGCACAGATACGCAGTATTTT
TRBJ2-7,16,few,TRBD2,TRBV6-6,CASSYSVVAGVREQYF,TGTGCCAGCAGTTACTCGGTAGTAGCGGGAGTGAGGGAGCAGTACTTC
TRBJ2-3,15,few,.,TRBV7-3,CASSLNTGSTDTQYF,TGTGCCAGCAGCTTAAATACGGGAAGCACAGATACGCAGTATTTT
TRBJ2-5,16,.,TRBD2,TRBV29-1,CSVEDLHRGDFWHQYF,TGCAGCGTTGAAGATCTCCATCGGGGGGACTTCTGGCACCAGTACTTC
TRBJ1-4,14,.,.,TRBV29-1,CSARSQMGNEKLFF,TGCAGCGCCCGATCCCAGATGGGGAATGAAAAACTGTTTTTT
TRBJ2-1,16,.,TRBD2,TRBV10-3,CAISDGRTSGGNEQFF,TGTGCCATCAGTGATGGGAGGACTAGCGGGGGCAATGAGCAGTTCTTC
TRBJ1-5,16,.,.,TRBV6-2/TRBV6-3,CASSAPHGVSNQPQHF,TGTGCCAGCAGTGCCCCGCATGGGGTCAGCAATCAGCCCCAGCATTTT
TRBJ2-2,15,.,.,TRBV7-9,CASSLAGRTAGELFF,TGTGCCAGCAGCTTAGCGGGCAGGACGGCCGGGGAGCTGTTTTTT
TRBJ2-1,19,many,.,TRBV20-1,CSANRLFRKESTTDNEQFF,TGCAGTGCTAACAGGCTATTCCGAAAGGAATCAACCACGGACAATGAGCAGTTCTTC
TRBJ2-2,17,few,TRBD1,TRBV24-1,CATSDPTLTGATGELFF,TGTGCCACCAGTGACCCAACCTTGACAGGGGCCACCGGGGAGCTGTTTTTT
TRBJ2-7,15,few,.,TRBV10-3,CAISESSGALDEQYF,TGTGCCATCAGTGAGTCTTCTGGGGCGTTGGATGAGCAGTACTTC
TRBJ2-6,13,few,.,TRBV5-5,CASQVSGANVLTF,TGTGCCAGCCAGGTCTCTGGGGCCAACGTCCTGACTTTC
TRBJ2-1,16,.,.,TRBV2,CASSAPSTVSYNEQFF,TGTGCCAGCAGTGCCCCTTCGACGGTATCCTACAATGAGCAGTTCTTC
TRBJ2-3,16,.,TRBD2,TRBV18,CASSPPGGVRTDTQYF,TGTGCCAGCTCACCACCGGGGGGGGTCAGGACAGATACGCAGTATTTT
TRBJ2-7,14,.,.,TRBV6-5,CASSYDRFSYEQYF,TGTGCCAGCAGTTACGACAGATTCTCCTACGAGCAGTACTTC
TRBJ2-3,17,.,TRBD2,TRBV20-1,CSASRLAGGTSTDTQYF,TGCAGTGCCAGTCGGCTAGCGGGGGGCACTAGCACAGATACGCAGTATTTT
TRBJ2-6,17,many,TRBD1,TRBV27,CASSLGQGTSGANVLTF,TGTGCCAGCAGTTTGGGACAGGGAACATCTGGGGCCAACGTCCTGACTTTC
TRBJ1-5,14,few,TRBD1,TRBV5-1,CASSFTGGNQPQHF,TGCGCCAGCAGCTTCACAGGGGGCAATCAGCCCCAGCATTTT
TRBJ2-3,14,.,.,TRBV10-3,CATLRSAIGDTQYF,TGTGCCACCCTAAGGTCAGCAATTGGGGATACGCAGTATTTT
TRBJ2-7,22,few,.,TRBV7-2,CASSFRDRLYEKWGGSLYEQYF,TGTGCCAGCAGCTTTCGAGACAGGTTATACGAAAAGTGGGGCGGGAGTCTATACGAGCAGTACTTC
TRBJ2-7,15,many,.,TRBV10-3,CAISGTDSRNYEQYF,TGTGCCATCAGTGGAACCGACTCGAGGAACTACGAGCAGTACTTC
TRBJ2-3,16,.,TRBD2,TRBV12-3/TRBV12-4,CASTRSGAPSWDTQYF,TGTGCCAGCACGCGTAGCGGGGCTCCGAGTTGGGATACGCAGTATTTT
TRBJ1-1,14,few,.,TRBV5-1,CASSVGQINTEAFF,TGCGCCAGCAGCGTAGGACAGATCAACACTGAAGCTTTCTTT
TRBJ2-3,15,.,.,TRBV6-5,CASSPTGGRTDTQYF,TGTGCCAGCAGCCCCACGGGGGGCCGCACAGATACGCAGTATTTT
TRBJ2-2,13,.,TRBD2,TRBV6-2/TRBV6-3,CASNRLAAGELFF,TGTGCCAGCAATAGACTAGCGGCCGGGGAGCTGTTTTTT
TRBJ1-2,18,.,.,TRBV12-3/TRBV12-4,CASSVSPPGRRGSYGYTF,TGTGCCAGCAGCGTTTCTCCACCGGGACGGCGAGGGTCCTATGGCTACACCTTC
TRBJ2-3,15,.,TRBD2,TRBV24-1,CATRGLAGDSDTQYF,TGTGCCACCAGGGGACTAGCGGGAGACTCAGATACGCAGTATTTT
TRBJ1-1,15,.,TRBD1,TRBV5-6,CASSRQGAYWTEAFF,TGTGCCAGCAGCCGACAGGGGGCGTATTGGACTGAAGCTTTCTTT
TRBJ1-5,15,many,.,TRBV5-1,CASKNQKHSNQPQHF,TGCGCCAGCAAGAATCAAAAACATAGCAATCAGCCCCAGCATTTT
TRBJ1-5,13,few,TRBD1,TRBV6-2/TRBV6-3,CASSLGDSRPQHF,TGTGCCAGCAGTCTGGGGGACAGTCGGCCCCAGCATTTT
TRBJ2-1,17,many,TRBD2,TRBV7-8,CASSLEVAGDSYNEQFF,TGTGCCAGCAGCTTAGAGGTAGCGGGAGACTCCTACAATGAGCAGTTCTTC
TRBJ2-7,18,few,TRBD2,TRBV6-1,CASSELGPVPRENYEQYF,TGTGCCAGCAGTGAATTGGGGCCGGTACCGCGGGAGAACTACGAGCAGTACTTC
TRBJ2-7,15,few,TRBD2,TRBV9,CASSVDVAGSHEQYF,TGTGCCAGCAGCGTAGACGTAGCGGGAAGCCACGAGCAGTACTTC